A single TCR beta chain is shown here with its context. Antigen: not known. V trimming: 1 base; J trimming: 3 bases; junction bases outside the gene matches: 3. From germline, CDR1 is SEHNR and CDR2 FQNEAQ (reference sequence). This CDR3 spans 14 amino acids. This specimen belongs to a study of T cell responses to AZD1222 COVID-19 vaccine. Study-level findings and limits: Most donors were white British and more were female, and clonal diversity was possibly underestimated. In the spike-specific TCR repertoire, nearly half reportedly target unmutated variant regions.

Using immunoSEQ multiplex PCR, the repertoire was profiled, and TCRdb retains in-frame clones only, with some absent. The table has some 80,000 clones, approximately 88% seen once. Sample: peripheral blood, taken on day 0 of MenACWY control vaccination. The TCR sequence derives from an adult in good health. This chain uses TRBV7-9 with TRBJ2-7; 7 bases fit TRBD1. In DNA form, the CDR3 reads TGTGCCAGCAGCTTAGGGGGACAGAACTACGAGCAGTACTTC. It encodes CASSLGGQNYEQYF.